A single sample is the source of the 9 T cell receptor beta chains below, sequenced in a study of OX40 agonist ivuxolimab in advanced cancers. Sequenced by immunoSEQ multiplex PCR; TCRdb stores in-frame clones only, minus some. The sample consists of roughly 17,000 clones, about three quarters of them appearing once. The sequences come from CD4+ or CD8+ T cells sorted from blood, collected in a trial of the OX40 agonist ivuxolimab. Receptor source: an adult with an advanced solid tumor such as melanoma, head and neck, liver or kidney cancer.

Only a few counts were recorded for this clone. V is TRBV6-1 and J is TRBJ1-2, with TRBD1 matching over 8 bases. From germline, CDR1 is MNHNS and CDR2 SASEGT. The length of the CDR3 is 15 residues. V dropped 5 bases and J dropped 4; count of bases not matched to a gene: 9. The CDR3: CASSTRTGRAYGYTF. DNA for the CDR3: TGTGCCAGCAGTACCCGGACAGGGAGGGCCTATGGCTACACCTTC.

This chain links TRBV7-9 with TRBJ2-5; D not certain. The CDR3 extends over 13 amino acids. Trimming stripped 5 bases from V and 5 bases from J, with 12 bases between. Germline CDR1 reads SEHNR; CDR2 reads FQNEAQ (reference sequence). The CDR3 DNA reads TGTGCCAGCAGCCCAATTTCTTCTGAGACCCAGTACTTC. This encodes CASSPISSETQYF.

The gene calls are TRBV10-2 and TRBJ2-7, with D maybe TRBD1 (5 bases). V gave up 5 bases and J gave up 3 bases, with 11 bases separating them. This CDR3 comprises 13 residues. Per germline, CDR1 WSHSY and CDR2 SAAADI. CDR3 loop: CASSKEQVYEQYF. CDR3 bases: TGCGCCAGCAGTAAGGAACAGGTCTACGAGCAGTACTTC.

V usage is TRBV29-1 and J usage is TRBJ2-1, with 9 bases matching TRBD2. Germline CDR1 SQVTM, CDR2 ANQGSEA. Trimming at V came to 5 bases and at J to 1 base, leaving 3 bases not matched to a gene. This CDR3 has 14 amino acids. The CDR3 nucleotides are TGCAGCGTTTATAGCGGGAGATCCTACAATGAGCAGTTCTTC. It yields the protein CSVYSGRSYNEQFF.

The chain links TRBV6-5 to TRBJ1-2; the D is unclear. Germline V gene data show CDR1 as MNHEY and CDR2 as SVGAGI. The CDR3 loop spans 14 amino acids. The CDR3 nucleotides are TGTGCATGCGCTGGTGCAGCCTCCAACTATGGCTACACCTTC. Its protein is CACAGAASNYGYTF.

The rearrangement links TRBV4-1 to TRBJ1-2; TRBD1 matches 7 bases. The germline CDR1 and CDR2 sequences are MGHRA and YSYEKL. V dropped 3 bases and J dropped 8; count of bases not matched to a gene: 6. CDR3 size: 13 residues. The CDR3: CASSHTDRAGYTF. The CDR3, as DNA: TGCGCCAGCAGCCATACCGACAGGGCAGGCTACACCTTC.

The rearrangement joins TRBV5-6 to TRBJ2-1; D gene ambiguous. The CDR3 length is 15 residues. From germline, CDR1 is SGHDT and CDR2 YYEEEE. V dropped 3 bases and J dropped 4 bases, with 14 bases sitting between them. The CDR3 here is CASSSPLVPYNEQFF. The CDR3 coding sequence is TGTGCCAGCAGCTCGCCTCTGGTCCCTTACAATGAGCAGTTCTTC.

V gene TRBV5-4 combines with J gene TRBJ2-5; D not resolved. The J call may be mistaken, given a closer DNA end match to TRBJ2-7. The CDR3 sequence is 11 residues long. Per germline, CDR1 SGHNT and CDR2 YYREEE (reference sequence). The CDR3 is CASSILDEQYF. DNA for the CDR3: TGTGCCAGCAGTATATTGGACGAGCAGTACTTC.

The rearrangement uses TRBV14 and TRBJ2-5; 8 bases map to TRBD2. Germline assignment: CDR1 SGHDN and CDR2 FVKESK. The CDR3 loop spans 17 amino acids. V dropped 1 base and J dropped 7; count of bases not matched to a gene: 14. The CDR3 DNA follows: TGTGCCAGCAGCCAAGGTTTACGGATAGCGGGGCCCTGGACCCAGTACTTC. Amino acid sequence: CASSQGLRIAGPWTQYF.